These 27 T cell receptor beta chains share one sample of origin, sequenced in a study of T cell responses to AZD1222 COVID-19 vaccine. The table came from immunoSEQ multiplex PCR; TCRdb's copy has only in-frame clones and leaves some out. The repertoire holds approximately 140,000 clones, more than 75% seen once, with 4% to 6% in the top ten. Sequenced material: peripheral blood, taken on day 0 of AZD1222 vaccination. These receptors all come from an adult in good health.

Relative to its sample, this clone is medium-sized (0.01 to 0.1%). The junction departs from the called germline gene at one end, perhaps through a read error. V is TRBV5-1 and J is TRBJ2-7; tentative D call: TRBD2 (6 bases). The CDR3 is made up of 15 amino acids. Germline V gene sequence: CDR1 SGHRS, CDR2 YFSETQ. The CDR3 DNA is TGCGCCAGCAGCTTGGTCGGGGGAAGATCCTCCGAGCAGTACTTC. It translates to CASSLVGGRSSEQYF. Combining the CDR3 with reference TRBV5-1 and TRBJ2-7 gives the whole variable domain KAGVTQTPRYLIKTRGQQVTLSCSPISGHRSVSWYQQTPGQGLQFLFEYFSETQRNKGNFPGRFSGRQFSNSRSEMNVSTLELGDSALYLCASSLVGGRSSEQYFGPGTRLTVT.

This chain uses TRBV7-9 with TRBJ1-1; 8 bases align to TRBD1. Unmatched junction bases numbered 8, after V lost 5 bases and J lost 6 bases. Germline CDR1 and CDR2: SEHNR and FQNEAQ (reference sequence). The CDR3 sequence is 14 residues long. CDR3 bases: TGTGCCAGCAGCCCGTACAGGGGGAGTGCTGAAGCTTTCTTT. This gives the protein CASSPYRGSAEAFF. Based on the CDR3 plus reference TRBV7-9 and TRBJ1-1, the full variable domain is DTGVSQNPRHKITKRGQNVTFRCDPISEHNRLYWYRQTLGQGPEFLTYFQNEAQLEKSRLLSDRFSAERPKGSFSTLEIQRTEQGDSAMYLCASSPYRGSAEAFFGQGTRLTVV.

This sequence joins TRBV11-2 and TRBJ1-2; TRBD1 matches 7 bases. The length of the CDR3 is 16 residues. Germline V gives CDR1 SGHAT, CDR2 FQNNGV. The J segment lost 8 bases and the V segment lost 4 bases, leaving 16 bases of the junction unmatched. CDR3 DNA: TGTGCCAGCAGCTCAATCCGACAGGGCCGCATGGGGGGCTACACCTTC. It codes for CASSSIRQGRMGGYTF. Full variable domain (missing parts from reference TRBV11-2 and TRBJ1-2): EAGVAQSPRYKIIEKRQSVAFWCNPISGHATLYWYQQILGQGPKLLIQFQNNGVVDDSQLPKDRFSAERLKGVDSTLKIQPAKLEDSAVYLCASSSIRQGRMGGYTFGSGTRLTVV.

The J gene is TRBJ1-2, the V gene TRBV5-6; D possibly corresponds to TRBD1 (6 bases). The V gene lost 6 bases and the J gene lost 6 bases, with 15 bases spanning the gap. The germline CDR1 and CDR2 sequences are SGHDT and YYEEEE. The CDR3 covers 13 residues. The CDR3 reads CASTPRGWNGYTF. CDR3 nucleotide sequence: TGTGCCAGCACCCCTAGGGGGTGGAATGGCTACACCTTC.

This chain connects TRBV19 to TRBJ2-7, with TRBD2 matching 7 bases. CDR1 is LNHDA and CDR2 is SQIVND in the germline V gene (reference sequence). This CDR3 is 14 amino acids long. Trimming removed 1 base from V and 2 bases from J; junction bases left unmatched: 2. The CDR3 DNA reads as TGTGCCAGTAGTATAGCTAGCGGAACCTACGAGCAGTACTTC. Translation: CASSIASGTYEQYF.

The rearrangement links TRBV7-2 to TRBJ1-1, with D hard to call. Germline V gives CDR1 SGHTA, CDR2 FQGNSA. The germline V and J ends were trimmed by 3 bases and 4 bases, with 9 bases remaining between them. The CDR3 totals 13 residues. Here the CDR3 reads CASSFSEGTEAFF. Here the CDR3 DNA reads TGTGCCAGCAGCTTTTCAGAGGGCACTGAAGCTTTCTTT.

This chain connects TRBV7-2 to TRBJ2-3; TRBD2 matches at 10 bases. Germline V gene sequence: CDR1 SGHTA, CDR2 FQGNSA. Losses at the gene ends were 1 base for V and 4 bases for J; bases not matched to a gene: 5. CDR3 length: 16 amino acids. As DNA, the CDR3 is TGTGCCAGCAGCTTAGGGATAGCGGGAGGTTCAGATACGCAGTATTTT. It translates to CASSLGIAGGSDTQYF. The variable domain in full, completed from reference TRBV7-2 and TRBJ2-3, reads GAGVSQSPSNKVTEKGKDVELRCDPISGHTALYWYRQSLGQGLEFLIYFQGNSAPDKSGLPSDRFSAERTGGSVSTLTIQRTQQEDSAVYLCASSLGIAGGSDTQYFGPGTRLTVL.

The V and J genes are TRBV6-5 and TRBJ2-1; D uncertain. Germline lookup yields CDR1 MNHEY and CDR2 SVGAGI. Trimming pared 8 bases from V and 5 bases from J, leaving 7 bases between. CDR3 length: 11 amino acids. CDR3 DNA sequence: TGTGCCAGCGAGGCAGACAATGAGCAGTTCTTC. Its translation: CASEADNEQFF.

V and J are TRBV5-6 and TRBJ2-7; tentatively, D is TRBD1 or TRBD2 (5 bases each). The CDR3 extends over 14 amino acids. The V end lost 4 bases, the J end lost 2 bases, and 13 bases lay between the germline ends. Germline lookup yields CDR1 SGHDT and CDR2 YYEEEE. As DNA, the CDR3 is TGTGCCAGCAGCGCAGGGACGGGACCCTACGAGCAGTACTTC. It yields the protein CASSAGTGPYEQYF.

This CDR3 is CATTPEEQYF. The CDR3 nucleotides are TGTGCCACCACCCCGGAAGAGCAGTACTTC. This rearrangement joins TRBV24-1 to TRBJ2-7; unclear D gene. The germline V gene encodes CDR1 KGHDR and CDR2 SFDVKD. This CDR3 is built from 10 residues. Trimming shortened V by 8 bases and J by 7 bases, and 8 bases separated the two germline ends.

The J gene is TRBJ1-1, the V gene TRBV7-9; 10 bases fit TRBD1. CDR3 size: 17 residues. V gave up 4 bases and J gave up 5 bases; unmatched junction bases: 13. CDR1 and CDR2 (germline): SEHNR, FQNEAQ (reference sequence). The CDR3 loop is CASSSGSGTGVRTEAFF. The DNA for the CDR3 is TGTGCCAGCAGCTCCGGCTCCGGGACAGGGGTTCGGACTGAAGCTTTCTTT.

The CDR3 sequence is CASSRWQGVSYEQYF. Written as DNA, the CDR3 is TGTGCCAGCAGCCGCTGGCAGGGGGTTTCCTACGAGCAGTACTTC. V and J are TRBV6-2 or TRBV6-3 and TRBJ2-7, with TRBD1 matching over 7 bases. The CDR3 sequence is 15 residues long. With 6 bases clipped from V and 1 base from J, the junction kept 9 bases outside the gene matches. The germline gives CDR1 MNHEY, CDR2 SVGEGT.

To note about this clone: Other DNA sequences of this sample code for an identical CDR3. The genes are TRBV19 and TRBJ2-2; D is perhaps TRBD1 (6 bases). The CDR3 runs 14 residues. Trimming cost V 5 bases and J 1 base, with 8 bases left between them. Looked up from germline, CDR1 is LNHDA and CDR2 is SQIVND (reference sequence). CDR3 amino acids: CASSPRGNTGELFF. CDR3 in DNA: TGTGCCAGTAGTCCCAGGGGGAACACCGGGGAGCTGTTTTTT. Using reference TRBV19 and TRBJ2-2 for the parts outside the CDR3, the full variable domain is DGGITQSPKYLFRKEGQNVTLSCEQNLNHDAMYWYRQDPGQGLRLIYYSQIVNDFQKGDIAEGYSVSREKKESFPLTVTSAQKNPTAFYLCASSPRGNTGELFFGEGSRLTVL.

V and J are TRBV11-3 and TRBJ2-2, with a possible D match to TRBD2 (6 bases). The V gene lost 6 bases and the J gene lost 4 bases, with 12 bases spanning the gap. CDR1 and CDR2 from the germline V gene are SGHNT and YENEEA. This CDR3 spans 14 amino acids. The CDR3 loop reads CASRGDGGTGELFF. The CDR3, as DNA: TGTGCCAGCAGGGGGGACGGGGGCACCGGGGAGCTGTTTTTT.

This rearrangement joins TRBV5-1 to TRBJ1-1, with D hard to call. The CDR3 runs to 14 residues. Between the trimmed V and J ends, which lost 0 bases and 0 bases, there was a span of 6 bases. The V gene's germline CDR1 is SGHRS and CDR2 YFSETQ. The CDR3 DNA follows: TGCGCCAGCAGCTTGGACAGTCTGAACACTGAAGCTTTCTTT. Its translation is CASSLDSLNTEAFF.

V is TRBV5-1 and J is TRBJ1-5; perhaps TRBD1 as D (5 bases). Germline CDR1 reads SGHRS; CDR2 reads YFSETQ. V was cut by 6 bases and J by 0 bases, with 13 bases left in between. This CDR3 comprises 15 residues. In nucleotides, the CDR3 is TGCGCCAGCACCAGGGACGGTCTTAGCAATCAGCCCCAGCATTTT. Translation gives CASTRDGLSNQPQHF. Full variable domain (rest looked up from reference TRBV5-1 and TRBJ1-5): KAGVTQTPRYLIKTRGQQVTLSCSPISGHRSVSWYQQTPGQGLQFLFEYFSETQRNKGNFPGRFSGRQFSNSRSEMNVSTLELGDSALYLCASTRDGLSNQPQHFGDGTRLSIL.

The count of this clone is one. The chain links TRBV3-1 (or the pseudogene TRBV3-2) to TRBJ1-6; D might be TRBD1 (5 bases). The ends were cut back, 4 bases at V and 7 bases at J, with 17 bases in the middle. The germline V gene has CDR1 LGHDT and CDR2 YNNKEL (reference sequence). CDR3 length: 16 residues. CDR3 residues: CASSRLRDGWNSPLHF. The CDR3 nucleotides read TGTGCCAGCAGCCGCCTCCGGGACGGGTGGAATTCACCCCTCCACTTT.

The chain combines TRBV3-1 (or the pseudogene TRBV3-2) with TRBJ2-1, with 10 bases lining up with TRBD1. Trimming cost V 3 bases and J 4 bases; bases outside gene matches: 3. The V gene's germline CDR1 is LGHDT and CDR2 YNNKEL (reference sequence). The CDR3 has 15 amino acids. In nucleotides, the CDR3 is TGTGCCAGCAGCCAGGGACAGGGGTCATACAATGAGCAGTTCTTC. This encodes CASSQGQGSYNEQFF.

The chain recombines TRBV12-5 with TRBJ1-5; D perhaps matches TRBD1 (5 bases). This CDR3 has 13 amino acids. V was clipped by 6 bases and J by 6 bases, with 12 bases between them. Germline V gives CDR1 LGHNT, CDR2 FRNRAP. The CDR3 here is CASGGSGAQPQHF. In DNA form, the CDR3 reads TGTGCTAGTGGGGGATCTGGGGCTCAGCCCCAGCATTTT.

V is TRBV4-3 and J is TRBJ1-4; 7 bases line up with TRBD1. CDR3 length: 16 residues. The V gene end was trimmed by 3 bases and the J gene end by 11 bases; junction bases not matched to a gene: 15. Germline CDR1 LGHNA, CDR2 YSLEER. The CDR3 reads CASSQDLQGDSRKLFF. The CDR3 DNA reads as TGCGCCAGCAGCCAGGACCTCCAGGGGGATAGCCGGAAACTGTTTTTT.

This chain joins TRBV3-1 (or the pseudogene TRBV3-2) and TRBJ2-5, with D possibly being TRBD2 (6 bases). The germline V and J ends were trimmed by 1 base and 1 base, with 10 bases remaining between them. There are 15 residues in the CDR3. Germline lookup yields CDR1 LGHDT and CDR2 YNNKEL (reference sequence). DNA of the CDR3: TGTGCCAGCAGCCAAGTAAGGGGAGGCCAAGAGACCCAGTACTTC. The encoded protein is CASSQVRGGQETQYF.

The CDR3 here is CASSQDGRGYTF. The DNA for the CDR3 is TGTGCCAGCAGCCAAGACGGGCGGGGCTACACCTTC. The V gene is TRBV3-1 (or the pseudogene TRBV3-2), the J gene TRBJ1-2; D call uncertain. The germline CDR1 and CDR2 sequences are LGHDT and YNNKEL (reference sequence). The CDR3 extends over 12 amino acids. Trimming shortened V by 0 bases and J by 8 bases, and 7 bases separated the two germline ends.

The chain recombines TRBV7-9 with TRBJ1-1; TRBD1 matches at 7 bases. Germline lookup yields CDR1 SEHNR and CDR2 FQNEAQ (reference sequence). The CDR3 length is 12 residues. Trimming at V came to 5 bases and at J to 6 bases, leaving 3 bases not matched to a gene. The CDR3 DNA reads TGTGCCAGCAGCCCTGGGACAGCTGAAGCTTTCTTT. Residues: CASSPGTAEAFF.

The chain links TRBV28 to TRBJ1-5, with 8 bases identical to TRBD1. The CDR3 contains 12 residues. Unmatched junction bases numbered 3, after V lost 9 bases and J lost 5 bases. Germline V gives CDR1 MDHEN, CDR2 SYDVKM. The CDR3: CASQGAYQPQHF. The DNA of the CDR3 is TGTGCCAGTCAGGGGGCTTATCAGCCCCAGCATTTT.

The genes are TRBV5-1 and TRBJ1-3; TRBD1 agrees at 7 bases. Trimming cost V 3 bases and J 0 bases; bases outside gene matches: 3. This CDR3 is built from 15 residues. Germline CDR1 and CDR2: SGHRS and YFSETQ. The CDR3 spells CASSWDRLSGNTIYF. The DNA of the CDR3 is TGCGCCAGCAGCTGGGACAGACTCTCTGGAAACACCATATATTTT.

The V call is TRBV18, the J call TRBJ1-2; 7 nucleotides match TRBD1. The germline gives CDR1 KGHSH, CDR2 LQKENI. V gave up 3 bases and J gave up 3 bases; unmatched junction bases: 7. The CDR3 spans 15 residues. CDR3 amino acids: CASSPVQGGDYGYTF. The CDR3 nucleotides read TGTGCCAGCTCACCGGTTCAGGGGGGGGACTATGGCTACACCTTC.

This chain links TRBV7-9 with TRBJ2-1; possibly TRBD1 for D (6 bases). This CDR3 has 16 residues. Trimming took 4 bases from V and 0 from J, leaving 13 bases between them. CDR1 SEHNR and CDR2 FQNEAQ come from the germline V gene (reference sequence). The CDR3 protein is CASSSYRESSYNEQFF. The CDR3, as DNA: TGTGCCAGCAGCTCCTACAGGGAGAGCTCCTACAATGAGCAGTTCTTC. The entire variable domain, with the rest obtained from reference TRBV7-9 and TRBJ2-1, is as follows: DTGVSQNPRHKITKRGQNVTFRCDPISEHNRLYWYRQTLGQGPEFLTYFQNEAQLEKSRLLSDRFSAERPKGSFSTLEIQRTEQGDSAMYLCASSSYRESSYNEQFFGPGTRLTVL.